This TCR beta chain was documented in a study of T cells after yellow fever vaccination. In this sample, this clonotype turned up many times. Its target is unknown. CDR1 and CDR2 (germline): SQVTM, ANQGSEA. The CDR3 covers 14 residues. Trimming removed 0 bases at V and 7 bases at J, with 15 bases between. Regarding the study as a whole: Reappearance after the booster was observed for most primary-vaccination clones (around 96% CD4, less than 90% CD8). Abundant clonotypes (contaminants from the bulk population) could be present in FACS-sorted repertoires.

TCRdb reprocessed the 5' RACE reads via MiXCR and lists one record per CDR3 protein. The sample yields 250,000 to 400,000 distinct CDR3 sequences, around 4.5% seen once. This TCR was recovered from a man between 18 and 29 years old who received the YFV17D yellow fever vaccine. The genes are TRBV29-1 and TRBJ2-5, with a possible D match to TRBD1 (5 bases). Sequenced here: PBMCs, sampled 15 days after the yellow fever booster vaccination. CDR3 sequence: CSVEDRLGLRTQYF. The CDR3 DNA is TGCAGCGTTGAAGATAGACTGGGGCTTAGGACCCAGTACTTC.